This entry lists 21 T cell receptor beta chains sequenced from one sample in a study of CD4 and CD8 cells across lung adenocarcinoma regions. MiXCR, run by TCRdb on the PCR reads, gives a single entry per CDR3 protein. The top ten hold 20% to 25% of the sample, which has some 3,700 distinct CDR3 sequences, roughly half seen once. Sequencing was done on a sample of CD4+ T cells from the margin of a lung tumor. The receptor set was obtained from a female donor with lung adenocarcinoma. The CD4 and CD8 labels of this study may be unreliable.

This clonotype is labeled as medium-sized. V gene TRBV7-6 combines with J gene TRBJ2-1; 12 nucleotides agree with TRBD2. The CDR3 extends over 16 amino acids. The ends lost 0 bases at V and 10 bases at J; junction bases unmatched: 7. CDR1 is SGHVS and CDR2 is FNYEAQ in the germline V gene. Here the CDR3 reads CASSLAASGRAVEQFF. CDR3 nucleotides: TGTGCCAGCAGCTTAGCGGCTAGCGGGAGGGCCGTGGAGCAGTTCTTC.

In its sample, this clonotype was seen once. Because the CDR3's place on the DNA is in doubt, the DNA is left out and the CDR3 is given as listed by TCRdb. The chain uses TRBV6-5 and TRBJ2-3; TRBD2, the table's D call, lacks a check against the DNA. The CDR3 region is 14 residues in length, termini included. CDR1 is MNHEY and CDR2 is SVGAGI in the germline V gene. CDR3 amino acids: CASSSSGVPETQYF.

CDR3 bases: TGCGCCAGCAGTGGAGGGACAGCAATTTCTGGGGCCAACGTCCTGACTTTC. Translated, it gives CASSGGTAISGANVLTF. The rearrangement uses TRBV10-1 and TRBJ2-6; 7 nucleotides match TRBD1. CDR1 and CDR2 (germline): WNHNN, SYGVQD (reference sequence). CDR3 length equals 17 residues. Trimming removed 4 bases from V and 1 base from J; junction bases left unmatched: 7.

CDR3 residues: CASSPQPGSGGDNEQFF. The CDR3 DNA follows: TGTGCCAGCAGCCCGCAACCGGGTAGCGGGGGGGACAATGAGCAGTTCTTC. This chain links TRBV7-6 with TRBJ2-1, with 11 bases that match TRBD2. Germline CDR1 is SGHVS and CDR2 is FNYEAQ. V was pared by 5 bases and J by 5 bases, with 11 bases of the junction left unmatched. CDR3 length: 17 residues.

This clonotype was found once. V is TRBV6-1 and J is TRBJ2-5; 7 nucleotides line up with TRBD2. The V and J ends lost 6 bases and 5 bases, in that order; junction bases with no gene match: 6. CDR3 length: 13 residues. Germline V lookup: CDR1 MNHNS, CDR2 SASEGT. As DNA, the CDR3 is TGTGCCAGCAGCCCGGCGGGGGACGAGACCCAGTACTTC. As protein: CASSPAGDETQYF.

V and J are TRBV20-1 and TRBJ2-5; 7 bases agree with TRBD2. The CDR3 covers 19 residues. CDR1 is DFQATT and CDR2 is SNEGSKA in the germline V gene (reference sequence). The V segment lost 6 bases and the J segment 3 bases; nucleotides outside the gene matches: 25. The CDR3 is CSAERLWASGGGAKETQYF. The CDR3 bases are TGCAGTGCCGAAAGACTGTGGGCTAGCGGAGGTGGAGCGAAAGAGACCCAGTACTTC.

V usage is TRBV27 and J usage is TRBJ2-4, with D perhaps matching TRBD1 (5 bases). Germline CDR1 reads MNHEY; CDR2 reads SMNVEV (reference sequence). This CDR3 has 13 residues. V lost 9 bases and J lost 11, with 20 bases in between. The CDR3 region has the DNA TGTGCCAGGGGGCTGTTCGCCAGAACTGTTCAGTACTTC. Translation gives CARGLFARTVQYF.

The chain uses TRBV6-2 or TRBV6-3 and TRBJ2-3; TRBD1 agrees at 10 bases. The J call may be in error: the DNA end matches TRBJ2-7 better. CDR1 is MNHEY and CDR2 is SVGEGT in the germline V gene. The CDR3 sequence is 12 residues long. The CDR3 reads CASSDRGQEQYF. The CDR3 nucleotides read TGTGCCAGCAGTGACAGGGGGCAAGAGCAGTACTTC.

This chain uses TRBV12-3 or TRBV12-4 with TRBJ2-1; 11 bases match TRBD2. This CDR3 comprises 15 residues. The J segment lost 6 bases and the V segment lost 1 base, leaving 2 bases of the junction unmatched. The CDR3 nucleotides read TGTGCCAGCAGTTTAGGTAGCGGGGGGGCCAATGAGCAGTTCTTC. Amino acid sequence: CASSLGSGGANEQFF.

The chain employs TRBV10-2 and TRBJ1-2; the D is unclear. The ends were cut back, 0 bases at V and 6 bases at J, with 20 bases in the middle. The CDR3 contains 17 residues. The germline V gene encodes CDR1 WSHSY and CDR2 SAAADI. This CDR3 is CASSESGRPYLTDGYTF. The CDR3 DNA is TGCGCCAGCAGTGAGTCAGGAAGGCCTTACCTTACAGATGGCTACACCTTC.

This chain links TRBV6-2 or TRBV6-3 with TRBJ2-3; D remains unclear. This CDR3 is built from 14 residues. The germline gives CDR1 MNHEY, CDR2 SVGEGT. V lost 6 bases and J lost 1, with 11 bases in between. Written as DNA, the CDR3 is TGTGCCAGCAGCGTAGGCACCCGCACAGATACGCAGTATTTT. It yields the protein CASSVGTRTDTQYF.

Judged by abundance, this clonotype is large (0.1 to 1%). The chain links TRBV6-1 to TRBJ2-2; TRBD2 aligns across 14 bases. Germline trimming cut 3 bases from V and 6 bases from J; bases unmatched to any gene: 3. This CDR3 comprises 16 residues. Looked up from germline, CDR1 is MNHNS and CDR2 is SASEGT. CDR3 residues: CASSEGTSGSSGELFF. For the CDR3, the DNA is TGTGCCAGCAGTGAGGGGACTAGCGGGAGCTCCGGGGAGCTGTTTTTT.

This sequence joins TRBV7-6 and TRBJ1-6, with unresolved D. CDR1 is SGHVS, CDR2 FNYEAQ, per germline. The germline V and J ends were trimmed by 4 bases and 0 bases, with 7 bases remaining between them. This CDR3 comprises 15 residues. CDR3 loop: CASSSRSSYNSPLHF. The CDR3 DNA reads TGTGCCAGCAGCTCCAGGAGCTCCTATAATTCACCCCTCCACTTT. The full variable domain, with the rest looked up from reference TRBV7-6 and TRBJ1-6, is GAGVSQSPRYKVTKRGQDVALRCDPISGHVSLYWYRQALGQGPEFLTYFNYEAQQDKSGLPNDRFSAERPEGSISTLTIQRTEQRDSAMYRCASSSRSSYNSPLHFGNGTRLTVT.

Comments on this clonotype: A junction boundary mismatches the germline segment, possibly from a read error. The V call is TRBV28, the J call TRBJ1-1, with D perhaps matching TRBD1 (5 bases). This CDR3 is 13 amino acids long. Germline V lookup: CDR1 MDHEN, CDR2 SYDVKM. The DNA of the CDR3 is TGTGCCAGCAGTGTAACGGGACGCACTGAAGCTTCCTTC. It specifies CASSVTGRTEASF.

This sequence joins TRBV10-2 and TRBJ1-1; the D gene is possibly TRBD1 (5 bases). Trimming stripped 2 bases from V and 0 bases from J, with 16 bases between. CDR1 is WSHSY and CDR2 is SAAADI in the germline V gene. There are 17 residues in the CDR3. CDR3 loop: CASSESPSGGLNTEAFF. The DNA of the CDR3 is TGCGCCAGCAGTGAGAGCCCCTCGGGGGGACTGAACACTGAAGCTTTCTTT.

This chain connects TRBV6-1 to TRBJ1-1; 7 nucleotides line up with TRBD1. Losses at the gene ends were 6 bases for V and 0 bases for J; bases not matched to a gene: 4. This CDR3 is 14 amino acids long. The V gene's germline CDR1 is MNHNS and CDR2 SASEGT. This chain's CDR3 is CASRGTALNTEAFF. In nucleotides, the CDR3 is TGTGCCAGCAGGGGGACAGCCTTGAACACTGAAGCTTTCTTT.

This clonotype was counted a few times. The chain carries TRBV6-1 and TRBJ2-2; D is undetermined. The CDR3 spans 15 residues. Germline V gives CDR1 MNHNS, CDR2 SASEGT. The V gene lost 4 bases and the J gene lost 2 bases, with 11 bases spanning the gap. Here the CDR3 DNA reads TGTGCCAGCAGTGGAATCGGATTTAACACCGGGGAGCTGTTTTTT. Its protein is CASSGIGFNTGELFF.

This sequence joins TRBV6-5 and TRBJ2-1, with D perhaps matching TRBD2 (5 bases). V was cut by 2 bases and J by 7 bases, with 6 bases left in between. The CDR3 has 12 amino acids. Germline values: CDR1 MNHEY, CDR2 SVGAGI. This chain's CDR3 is CASSYPGNEQFF. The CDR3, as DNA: TGTGCCAGCAGTTACCCGGGAAATGAGCAGTTCTTC.

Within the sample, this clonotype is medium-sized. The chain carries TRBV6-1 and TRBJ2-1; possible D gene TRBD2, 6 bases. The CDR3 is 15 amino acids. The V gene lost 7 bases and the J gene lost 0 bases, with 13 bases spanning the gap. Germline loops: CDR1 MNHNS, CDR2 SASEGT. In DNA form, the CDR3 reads TGTGCCAGCACCCTAGGAGCGGGCTCCTACAATGAGCAGTTCTTC. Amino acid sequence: CASTLGAGSYNEQFF.

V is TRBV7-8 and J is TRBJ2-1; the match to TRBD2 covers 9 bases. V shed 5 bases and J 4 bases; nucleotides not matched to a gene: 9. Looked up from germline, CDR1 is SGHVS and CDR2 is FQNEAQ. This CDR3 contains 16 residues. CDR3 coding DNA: TGTGCCAGCAGCCCCAGTGGCGGGAGGGCTTACAATGAGCAGTTCTTC. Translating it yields CASSPSGGRAYNEQFF.

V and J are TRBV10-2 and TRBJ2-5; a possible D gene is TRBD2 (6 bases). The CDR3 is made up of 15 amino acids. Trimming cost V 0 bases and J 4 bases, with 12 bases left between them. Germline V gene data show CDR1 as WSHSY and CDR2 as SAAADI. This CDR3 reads CASSESTRGRETQYF. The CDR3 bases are TGCGCCAGCAGTGAGTCGACTCGGGGGAGAGAGACCCAGTACTTC.